One sample yielded the 10 T cell receptor beta chains listed below, sequenced in a study of neoadjuvant anti-PD-1 for oral cavity cancer. The table came from immunoSEQ multiplex PCR; TCRdb's copy has only in-frame clones and leaves some out. There are approximately 15,000 clones in the sample; 55% to 80% occur only once, and 2% to 2.5% lies in the top ten. The starting material was PBMCs, obtained before nivolumab (anti-PD-1) treatment. These receptors were obtained from a person aged 40-85 years with oral cavity squamous cell carcinoma.

This clone was picked up a small number of times. In DNA, the CDR3 is TGTGCCAGCAGCTTAACCGGGGGGATCAATCAGCCCCAGCATTTT. This gives the protein CASSLTGGINQPQHF. The chain carries TRBV7-9 and TRBJ1-5; D might be TRBD1 (5 bases). The CDR3 is made up of 15 amino acids. CDR1 is SEHNR and CDR2 is FQNEAQ in the germline V gene (reference sequence). V lost 2 bases to trimming and J lost 3 bases, with 11 bases between them.

CDR3 DNA sequence: TGTGCCAGCAGCGGGGGAGGGGATGTCGAGCAGTACTTC. It encodes CASSGGGDVEQYF. This sequence joins TRBV5-4 and TRBJ2-7; TRBD2 agrees at 7 bases. This CDR3 is built from 13 residues. The junction had 7 bases not matched to a gene; V was cut back by 4 bases and J by 6 bases. Germline loops: CDR1 SGHNT, CDR2 YYREEE (reference sequence).

V usage is TRBV6-6 and J usage is TRBJ1-1; D may be TRBD1 (5 bases). The germline V and J ends were trimmed by 5 bases and 1 base, with 11 bases remaining between them. Looked up from germline, CDR1 is MNHNY and CDR2 is SVGAGI (reference sequence). The CDR3 consists of 14 residues. DNA of the CDR3: TGTGCCAGCAGTGGGGGGGATACGAACACTGAAGCTTTCTTT. This sequence encodes CASSGGDTNTEAFF.

This sequence joins TRBV12-5 and TRBJ2-1, with 8 bases matching TRBD2. The germline V gene has CDR1 LGHNT and CDR2 FRNRAP. This CDR3 spans 19 amino acids. V shed 4 bases, J shed 5 bases, and the junction held 19 bases outside the gene matches. The CDR3 nucleotides are TGTGCTAGTGGTTCTTACGTCGGGATAAGCGGGAGCCGGAACAATGAGCAGTTCTTC. Its protein is CASGSYVGISGSRNNEQFF.

The chain couples TRBV4-2 to TRBJ2-7, with TRBD2 matching 14 bases. The CDR3 is 20 residues long. Germline assignment: CDR1 LGHNA and CDR2 YNFKEQ. Trimming removed 4 bases from V and 3 bases from J; junction bases left unmatched: 17. The CDR3 DNA sequence: TGTGCCAGCAGCCTCCAACTTGCAACCGGGACTAGCGGGAGAATCTACGAGCAGTACTTC. As protein: CASSLQLATGTSGRIYEQYF.

The chain combines TRBV13 with TRBJ2-2, with 7 bases lining up with TRBD2. Germline values: CDR1 PRHDT, CDR2 FYEKMQ (reference sequence). V lost 5 bases and J lost 0; bases outside the gene matches: 9. The CDR3 consists of 17 residues. The CDR3 DNA is TGTGCCAGCAGCACTAGCGCCTTAACTTCGAACACCGGGGAGCTGTTTTTT. Its translation: CASSTSALTSNTGELFF.

The rearrangement links TRBV5-4 to TRBJ2-7; D call uncertain. The CDR3 sequence is 11 residues long. Germline V lookup: CDR1 SGHNT, CDR2 YYREEE (reference sequence). The germline V and J ends were trimmed by 4 bases and 3 bases, with 5 bases remaining between them. The CDR3 loop is CASSDNYEQYF. The CDR3 bases are TGTGCCAGCAGCGATAACTACGAGCAGTACTTC.

The gene calls are TRBV5-1 and TRBJ2-5, with D tentatively TRBD1 (6 bases). Per the germline V gene, CDR1 is SGHRS and CDR2 is YFSETQ. The CDR3 spans 15 residues. Trimming removed 4 bases from V and 5 bases from J, with 18 bases in between. The CDR3, as DNA: TGCGCCAGCAGCGTACCTCCACAGGGCCGGGAGACCCAGTACTTC. This translates into CASSVPPQGRETQYF.

J is TRBJ2-6 and V is TRBV28, with D uncertain. CDR1 is MDHEN and CDR2 is SYDVKM in the germline V gene. V was shortened by 1 base and J by 1 base, with 5 bases between the two germline ends. The CDR3 length is 15 residues. In DNA, the CDR3 is TGTGCCAGCAGTTTATCCGGGTCTGGGGCCAACGTCCTGACTTTC. This translates into CASSLSGSGANVLTF.

This clone has only a few counts. This chain's CDR3 is CASSPSTGKSIQYF. In DNA, the CDR3 is TGTGCCAGTAGTCCTTCGACAGGGAAGAGCATTCAGTACTTC. The V gene is TRBV19, the J gene TRBJ2-4; 7 nucleotides align to TRBD1. CDR1 is LNHDA, CDR2 SQIVND, per germline (reference sequence). Trimming cost V 5 bases and J 9 bases; bases outside gene matches: 10. The CDR3 totals 14 residues.